A selection of T cell receptor beta chains follows, all from one sample in a study of cytomegalovirus exposure and HLA in healthy donors. The repertoire was sequenced with immunoSEQ multiplex PCR; TCRdb's copy has only in-frame clones and lacks some. The sample records 95,000 to 150,000 clones, approximately 80% being singletons. What was sequenced was PBMCs. The receptors were sampled from a female donor in good health and CMV-seropositive. Both conserved end residues are part of each CDR3. D genes are given only for firm matches. Clone size, where shown, is once, few, many, or a class for clones that have expanded.

TRBV5-1,TRBJ1-6,TRBD1,.,CASSLTPGQGRNSPLHF,TGCGCCAGCAGCTTGACGCCGGGACAGGGTAGGAATTCCCCCCTCCACTTT
TRBV11-2,TRBJ1-4,TRBD1,.,CASSSLTGVDEKLFF,TGTGCCAGCAGCTCCTTAACAGGGGTGGATGAAAAACTGTTTTTT
TRBV28,TRBJ1-2,.,.,CASTGSGFLYHYGYTF,TGTGCCAGCACCGGATCAGGGTTTTTATACCACTATGGCTACACCTTC
TRBV11-2,TRBJ2-7,TRBD1,.,CASSYNSGGNEQYF,TGTGCCAGCAGCTATAACTCAGGGGGCAACGAGCAGTACTTC
TRBV5-4,TRBJ1-6,TRBD1,few,CASSAGTGRDSPLHF,TGTGCCAGCAGCGCTGGGACAGGGCGCGATTCACCCCTCCACTTT
TRBV10-3,TRBJ1-2,.,.,CAISRDLGGGGYTF,TGTGCCATCAGCCGAGACCTAGGGGGTGGTGGCTACACCTTC
TRBV6-1,TRBJ1-1,TRBD1,.,CASKDRDSYTEAFF,TGTGCCAGCAAAGATAGGGACAGCTACACTGAAGCTTTCTTT
TRBV5-4,TRBJ1-2,TRBD1,.,CASNVQGSYGYTF,TGTGCCAGCAATGTACAGGGGTCCTATGGCTACACCTTC
TRBV4-1,TRBJ2-2,.,.,CASSQPARGELFF,TGCGCCAGCAGCCAACCAGCGCGAGGGGAGCTGTTTTTT
TRBV5-5,TRBJ1-5,.,.,CASSPGGGGGNQPQHF,TGTGCCAGCAGCCCCGGGGGAGGAGGGGGCAATCAGCCCCAGCATTTT
TRBV5-1,TRBJ1-5,.,.,CASSEFVNQPQHF,TGCGCCAGCAGCGAGTTTGTCAATCAGCCCCAGCATTTT
TRBV7-9,TRBJ2-5,.,.,CASSTTTGSRETQYF,TGTGCCAGCAGCACTACTACAGGGTCGCGCGAGACCCAGTACTTC
TRBV7-9,TRBJ2-1,.,.,CASSLEGGFNEQFF,TGTGCCAGCAGCTTAGAAGGGGGTTTCAATGAGCAGTTCTTC
TRBV30,TRBJ2-5,.,.,CAWSVSGETQYF,TGTGCCTGGAGTGTATCGGGAGAGACCCAGTACTTC
TRBV28,TRBJ1-4,TRBD1,.,CASSFSGQGGEKLFF,TGTGCCAGCAGTTTCTCGGGACAGGGGGGGGAAAAACTGTTTTTT
TRBV7-6,TRBJ2-1,TRBD2,.,CASSRLQAGGNNEQFF,TGTGCCAGCAGCCGCCTCCAAGCGGGGGGGAACAATGAGCAGTTCTTC
TRBV6-6,TRBJ2-7,TRBD2,.,CASGLVRGYEQYF,TGTGCCAGCGGACTAGTCAGAGGGTACGAGCAGTACTTC
TRBV2,TRBJ2-7,TRBD1,.,CASSLLGTVPYEQYF,TGTGCCAGCAGCCTCCTAGGGACAGTCCCCTACGAGCAGTACTTC
TRBV4-3,TRBJ1-1,.,few,CASSQDRSWTEAFF,TGCGCCAGCAGCCAAGATCGCAGTTGGACTGAAGCTTTCTTT
TRBV5-1,TRBJ1-1,.,.,CASSLETLKTVAFF,TGCGCCAGCAGCTTGGAGACACTGAAAACGGTAGCTTTCTTT
TRBV5-1,TRBJ1-4,.,.,CASSFSGEEKLFF,TGCGCCAGCAGCTTTAGCGGGGAGGAAAAACTGTTTTTT
TRBV7-3,TRBJ2-7,.,.,CASSLGGTAYYEQYF,TGTGCCAGCAGCTTAGGGGGGACAGCTTACTACGAGCAGTACTTC
TRBV7-9,TRBJ2-2,.,once,CASSSFTGLVELFF,TGTGCCAGCAGCTCGTTCACCGGGTTGGTAGAGCTGTTTTTT
TRBV5-1,TRBJ2-1,TRBD1,.,CASSPGQFSYNEQFF,TGCGCCAGCAGCCCGGGACAGTTCTCCTACAATGAGCAGTTCTTC
TRBV29-1,TRBJ1-5,.,.,CSVAGAGGQPQHF,TGCAGCGTTGCAGGGGCAGGAGGTCAGCCCCAGCATTTT
TRBV28,TRBJ1-6,TRBD1,.,CASSWNRGEYYNSPLHF,TGTGCCAGCAGTTGGAACAGGGGGGAATACTATAATTCCCCCCTCCACTTT
TRBV10-3,TRBJ1-1,.,.,CATMGGTEAFF,TGTGCCACCATGGGAGGCACTGAAGCTTTCTTT
TRBV7-3,TRBJ2-3,TRBD1,.,CASSLDPTGGSTDTQYF,TGTGCCAGCAGCTTAGACCCCACAGGGGGGTCCACAGATACGCAGTATTTT
TRBV9,TRBJ2-3,.,once,CASSVVPDTDTQYF,TGTGCCAGCAGCGTAGTCCCAGACACAGATACGCAGTATTTT
TRBV6-6,TRBJ1-2,.,once,CASRYNPGAGYTF,TGTGCCAGCAGATATAACCCAGGCGCCGGCTACACCTTC
TRBV19,TRBJ2-2,TRBD1,.,CASTLTGALNTGELFF,TGTGCCAGTACCCTCACAGGGGCACTGAACACCGGGGAGCTGTTTTTT
TRBV25-1,TRBJ2-3,TRBD1,.,CASTTGGSDTQYF,TGTGCCAGTACGACAGGGGGATCAGATACGCAGTATTTT
TRBV2,TRBJ2-5,TRBD1,.,CASSSGTGTKETQYF,TGTGCCAGCAGCTCCGGGACAGGGACTAAAGAGACCCAGTACTTC
TRBV29-1,TRBJ1-1,.,.,CSANLRGTRTEAFF,TGCAGCGCCAATCTCAGGGGAACGAGAACTGAAGCTTTCTTT
TRBV6-1,TRBJ1-6,.,.,CASRLQGEQSPLHF,TGTGCCAGCAGGTTACAGGGTGAGCAGTCACCCCTCCACTTT
TRBV19,TRBJ1-2,.,.,CASSIRKLANYGYTF,TGTGCCAGTAGTATCCGAAAACTAGCTAACTATGGCTACACCTTC
TRBV2,TRBJ1-5,TRBD1,.,CASSRQGLSNQPQHF,TGTGCCAGCAGTAGACAGGGTCTTAGCAATCAGCCCCAGCATTTT
TRBV18,TRBJ1-2,TRBD1,.,CASSTSLDRAYGYTF,TGTGCCAGCTCAACTTCCCTGGACAGGGCCTATGGCTACACCTTC
TRBV7-9,TRBJ2-3,.,.,CASRNRSPMGADTQYF,TGTGCCAGCAGGAACAGAAGCCCGATGGGTGCAGATACGCAGTATTTT
TRBV5-1,TRBJ2-4,TRBD1,.,CASSARTGGGAKNIQYF,TGCGCCAGCAGCGCCCGGACAGGGGGGGGAGCCAAAAACATTCAGTACTTC
TRBV5-1,TRBJ1-1,.,.,CASSLYGRDTEAFF,TGCGCCAGCAGCTTGTACGGCAGGGACACTGAAGCTTTCTTT
TRBV30,TRBJ1-1,.,.,CAWSRQANTEAFF,TGTGCCTGGAGTAGACAGGCGAACACTGAAGCTTTCTTT
TRBV27,TRBJ2-5,.,few,CASRRWSGQETQYF,TGTGCCAGCAGACGATGGTCAGGGCAAGAGACCCAGTACTTC
TRBV6-5,TRBJ1-1,.,.,CASSYSSGAVNTEAFF,TGTGCCAGCAGTTACTCATCAGGGGCCGTGAACACTGAAGCTTTCTTT
TRBV7-2,TRBJ2-1,.,once,CASSLAPGSSGNEQFF,TGTGCCAGCAGCTTAGCTCCCGGGAGTTCTGGAAATGAGCAGTTCTTC
TRBV5-1,TRBJ2-1,TRBD2,.,CASSSGGLAGPNEQFF,TGCGCCAGCAGCTCCGGCGGACTAGCGGGGCCTAATGAGCAGTTCTTC
TRBV7-2,TRBJ1-1,TRBD1,.,CASSADRAPNTEAFF,TGTGCCAGCAGCGCCGACAGGGCCCCGAACACTGAAGCTTTCTTT
TRBV9,TRBJ1-3,.,.,CASSGLSGNTIYF,TGTGCCAGCAGTGGGCTCTCTGGAAACACCATATATTTT
TRBV28,TRBJ2-5,.,.,CASSPPGREKETQYF,TGTGCCAGCAGTCCACCCGGGAGAGAAAAAGAGACCCAGTACTTC
TRBV9,TRBJ1-1,.,.,CASSVGGLMNTEAFF,TGTGCCAGCAGCGTAGGAGGTCTAATGAACACTGAAGCTTTCTTT
TRBV2,TRBJ2-1,.,.,CASSELTGRYEQFF,TGTGCCAGCAGTGAGCTGACAGGGAGGTATGAGCAGTTCTTC
TRBV7-2,TRBJ2-3,.,.,CASSLSGTSTDTQYF,TGTGCCAGCAGCCTATCCGGGACTAGCACAGATACGCAGTATTTT
TRBV2,TRBJ2-7,.,.,CASRRESEQYF,TGTGCCAGCAGGCGGGAAAGCGAGCAGTACTTC